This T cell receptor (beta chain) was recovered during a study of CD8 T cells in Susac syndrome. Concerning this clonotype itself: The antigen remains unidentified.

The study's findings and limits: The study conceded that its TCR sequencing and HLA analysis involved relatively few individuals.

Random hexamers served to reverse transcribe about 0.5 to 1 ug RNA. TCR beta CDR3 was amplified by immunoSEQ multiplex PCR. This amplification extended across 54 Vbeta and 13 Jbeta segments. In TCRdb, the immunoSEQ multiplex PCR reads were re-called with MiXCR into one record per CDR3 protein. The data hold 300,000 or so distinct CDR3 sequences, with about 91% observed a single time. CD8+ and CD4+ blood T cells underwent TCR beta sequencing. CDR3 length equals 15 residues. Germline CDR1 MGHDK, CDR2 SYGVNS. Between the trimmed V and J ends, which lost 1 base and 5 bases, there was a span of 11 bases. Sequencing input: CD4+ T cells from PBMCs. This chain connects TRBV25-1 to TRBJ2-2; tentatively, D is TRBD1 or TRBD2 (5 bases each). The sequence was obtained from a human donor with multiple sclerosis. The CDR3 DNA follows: TGTGCCAGCAGTGAATGGAGAGGGGAGACCGGGGAGCTGTTTTTT. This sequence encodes CASSEWRGETGELFF.